Presented here are 5 T cell receptor beta chains from one specimen sequenced in a study of T-cell memory formation after mild COVID-19. TCRdb processed the 5' RACE reads anew with MiXCR; each CDR3 protein has one entry. The sample has a few hundred thousand distinct CDR3 sequences; less than 20% are singletons. Sequenced input: PBMCs or a T cell subset sorted from them (not recorded which). The receptor set was obtained from a young man who had mild COVID-19 (a few samples of this study predate the infection). Cell type and time point are not known.

The chain joins TRBV7-8 to TRBJ1-1, with D unresolved. CDR3 length: 14 amino acids. Germline lookup yields CDR1 SGHVS and CDR2 FQNEAQ. V dropped 5 bases and J dropped 5 bases, with 15 bases sitting between them. This CDR3 is CASSPGRVRTEAFF. In DNA, the CDR3 is TGTGCCAGCAGCCCAGGTCGGGTGCGGACTGAAGCTTTCTTT.

This clonotype was counted many times. This chain connects TRBV3-1 to TRBJ2-2, with 9 bases lining up with TRBD2. Germline CDR1 LGHDT, CDR2 YNNKEL (reference sequence). V gave up 7 bases and J gave up 6 bases; unmatched junction bases: 9. This CDR3 comprises 15 residues. CDR3 in DNA: TGTGCCAGCACCCCAAGCCAGCGGGGGGCCGGGGAGCTGTTTTTT. The encoded protein is CASTPSQRGAGELFF.

The genes are TRBV6-2 or TRBV6-3 and TRBJ2-7; 8 positions match TRBD2. The CDR3 contains 13 residues. Germline lookup yields CDR1 MNHEY and CDR2 SVGEGT. J was trimmed by 7 bases and V by 2 bases; bases with no gene match: 4. This chain's CDR3 is CASSYGLAGEQYV. DNA of the CDR3: TGTGCCAGCAGTTACGGGTTAGCGGGGGAGCAGTACGTC.

This rearrangement joins TRBV5-8 to TRBJ2-6, with D perhaps given as TRBD1 or TRBD2 (5 bases each). The germline gives CDR1 SGHTS, CDR2 YDEGEE. V lost 4 bases to trimming and J lost 2 bases, with 10 bases between them. The CDR3 runs 15 residues. In DNA, the CDR3 is TGTGCCAGCAGCGTAAGGGACCCTGGGGCCAACGTCCTGACTTTC. It specifies CASSVRDPGANVLTF.

The chain couples TRBV7-2 to TRBJ2-3; no clear D. The V gene lost 4 bases and the J gene lost 4 bases, with 12 bases spanning the gap. The CDR3 covers 14 residues. Looked up from germline, CDR1 is SGHTA and CDR2 is FQGNSA. CDR3 sequence: CASSWTLGADTQYF. DNA of the CDR3: TGTGCCAGCAGCTGGACCCTCGGTGCAGATACGCAGTATTTT.